Each of the 2 T cell receptor beta chains below was sequenced from the same sample in a study of technical replicates of blood from several donors. TCRdb keeps only in-frame clones here, not all; method: immunoSEQ multiplex PCR. The data contain around 76,000 clones, over 95% of them singletons. The sequenced sample was T cells isolated from PBMCs. All receptors come from a human donor in good health.

J is TRBJ2-1 and V is TRBV30; D is undetermined. The CDR3 is made up of 14 amino acids. The V gene lost 2 bases and the J gene lost 0 bases, with 8 bases spanning the gap. CDR1 is GTSNPN, CDR2 SVGIG, per germline (reference sequence). CDR3 DNA: TGTGCCTGGAGTAGCCCAAACTCCTACAATGAGCAGTTCTTC. Translated, it gives CAWSSPNSYNEQFF.

The chain combines TRBV6-5 with TRBJ1-1; possible D gene TRBD1, 6 bases. The CDR3 sequence is 15 residues long. CDR1 and CDR2 from the germline V gene are MNHEY and SVGAGI. The V gene lost 2 bases and the J gene lost 5 bases, with 15 bases spanning the gap. CDR3 region: CASSYGPGAKTEAFF. CDR3 in DNA: TGTGCCAGCAGTTACGGCCCAGGGGCCAAGACTGAAGCTTTCTTT.